This T cell receptor beta chain originates from a study of cytomegalovirus exposure and HLA in healthy donors. Background on the study: The 130 or so validation repertoires and the roughly 700 first-cohort repertoires shared a platform, a later analysis reported. The study, taken as a whole, reports: TCR clusters originating in the first cohort tended to co-occur in the 110 or so validation repertoires, according to a later analysis.

Germline V gene lookup returns CDR1 LNHDA and CDR2 SQIVND (reference sequence). The CDR3 length is 13 residues. V lost 6 bases to trimming and J lost 2 bases, with 8 bases between them. This table comes from immunoSEQ multiplex PCR, and its TCRdb copy is limited to in-frame clones, with some not included. This sample has 150,000 to 200,000 clones, with under 90% found just once. Details on this clone: Antigen specificity is unknown.

This TCR was sampled from a woman aged 18 to 35 in good health and CMV-seropositive. The chain couples TRBV19 to TRBJ1-5, with D possibly being TRBD1 (6 bases). The material sequenced was PBMCs. The CDR3 DNA reads as TGTGCCAGTAGGGACAGAGGCAATCAGCCCCAGCATTTT. This gives the protein CASRDRGNQPQHF.